This entry lists 16 T cell receptor beta chains sequenced from one sample in a study of blood T cell repertoires in COVID-19. Assay: immunoSEQ multiplex PCR; the TCRdb copy retains only in-frame clones and omits some. The sample records 120,000 or so clones, about 74% being singletons. The sequencing sample was made of peripheral blood. The receptors shown here come from a man aged 55-75 years with acute or convalescent COVID-19.

A few counts support this clone. V usage is TRBV10-3 and J usage is TRBJ2-7; 8 bases are shared with TRBD2. In germline, CDR1 is ENHRY, CDR2 SYGVKD. The CDR3 loop spans 15 amino acids. The J segment lost 0 bases and the V segment lost 8 bases, leaving 9 bases of the junction unmatched. CDR3 sequence: CAIQAGAGLSYEQYF. CDR3 DNA sequence: TGTGCCATCCAAGCGGGAGCGGGTCTCTCCTACGAGCAGTACTTC.

This clone was detected only a few times. The rearrangement joins TRBV5-1 to TRBJ1-6; TRBD1 agrees at 10 bases. V gave up 0 bases and J gave up 12 bases; unmatched junction bases: 6. The length of the CDR3 is 15 residues. The germline CDR1 and CDR2 sequences are SGHRS and YFSETQ. The CDR3 sequence: CASSLVGTGVEPLHF. CDR3 nucleotide sequence: TGCGCCAGCAGCTTGGTAGGGACAGGGGTAGAACCCCTCCACTTT.

CDR3 in amino acids: CASSGQVNEKLFF. For the CDR3, the DNA is TGTGCCAGCTCAGGGCAAGTGAATGAAAAACTGTTTTTT. V gene TRBV18 combines with J gene TRBJ1-4, with D unresolved. Germline V gene data show CDR1 as KGHSH and CDR2 as LQKENI. This CDR3 contains 13 residues. With 5 bases removed from V and 5 bases from J, the gap between germline ends came to 9 bases.

On this clone: This specimen includes other DNA sequences encoding the same CDR3. The V and J genes are TRBV6-1 and TRBJ2-3, with 10 bases aligning to TRBD2. Per germline, CDR1 MNHNS and CDR2 SASEGT. The CDR3 length is 17 residues. Germline trimming cut 3 bases from V and 0 bases from J; bases unmatched to any gene: 6. DNA of the CDR3: TGTGCCAGCAGTGACGGTTTAGCGGGGGGCAGCACAGATACGCAGTATTTT. Protein: CASSDGLAGGSTDTQYF.

The chain links TRBV4-1 to TRBJ1-6, with 8 nucleotides matching TRBD1. Germline CDR1 is MGHRA and CDR2 is YSYEKL. Trimming took 1 base from V and 8 from J; bases not matched to a gene: 4. This CDR3 comprises 15 residues. The CDR3 sequence is CASSQVGQGHSPLHF. In DNA, the CDR3 is TGCGCCAGCAGCCAAGTCGGACAGGGTCATTCACCCCTCCACTTT.

V is TRBV6-1 and J is TRBJ2-7, with TRBD2 identical over 11 bases. Losses at the gene ends were 3 bases for V and 3 bases for J; bases not matched to a gene: 4. This CDR3 spans 15 amino acids. In germline, CDR1 is MNHNS, CDR2 SASEGT. As DNA, the CDR3 is TGTGCCAGCAGTGACGGGACTAGCGGACGCTACGAGCAGTACTTC. Its protein product is CASSDGTSGRYEQYF.

The chain couples TRBV3-1 (or the pseudogene TRBV3-2) to TRBJ1-2; a possible D gene is TRBD1 (5 bases). The CDR3 has 15 amino acids. CDR1 and CDR2 (germline): LGHDT, YNNKEL (reference sequence). Trimming shortened V by 0 bases and J by 2 bases, and 10 bases separated the two germline ends. The CDR3: CASSQEGGLNYGYTF. The CDR3 DNA reads as TGTGCCAGCAGCCAAGAGGGGGGATTGAACTATGGCTACACCTTC.

This CDR3 is CASSPGQLLSTTDTQYF. CDR3 bases: TGCGCCAGCAGCCCCGGACAGCTACTCTCCACCACAGATACGCAGTATTTT. This sequence joins TRBV5-1 and TRBJ2-3; TRBD1 is a possible D gene (6 bases). The CDR3 has 17 amino acids. The germline V gene encodes CDR1 SGHRS and CDR2 YFSETQ. Trimming removed 4 bases from V and 2 bases from J, with 20 bases in between.

The chain joins TRBV24-1 to TRBJ2-2; D call uncertain. This CDR3 is 15 amino acids long. Trimming took 1 base from V and 1 from J, leaving 6 bases between them. Germline CDR1 and CDR2: KGHDR and SFDVKD. The CDR3 here is CATSDFYRNTGELFF. DNA for the CDR3: TGTGCCACCAGTGATTTCTACAGGAACACCGGGGAGCTGTTTTTT.

This clone was seen once. The rearrangement joins TRBV2 to TRBJ1-4; D is uncertain. The V end lost 3 bases, the J end lost 8 bases, and 7 bases lay between the germline ends. Per the germline V gene, CDR1 is SNHLY and CDR2 is FYNNEI. The length of the CDR3 is 12 residues. The CDR3: CASSDGGEKLFF. For the CDR3, the DNA is TGTGCCAGCAGTGACGGCGGGGAAAAACTGTTTTTT.

The chain has TRBV4-1 and TRBJ1-1, with D uncertain. This CDR3 is built from 15 residues. V was clipped by 0 bases and J by 6 bases, with 14 bases between them. Germline-derived CDR1 and CDR2 are MGHRA and YSYEKL. CDR3 residues: CASSQDRRGIAEAFF. DNA of the CDR3: TGCGCCAGCAGCCAAGATAGGCGAGGGATCGCTGAAGCTTTCTTT.

The chain combines TRBV7-2 with TRBJ2-3; no clear D. V lost 5 bases and J 0 bases, leaving 6 bases between the germline ends. The V gene's germline CDR1 is SGHTA and CDR2 FQGNSA. This CDR3 is built from 13 residues. The CDR3, as DNA: TGTGCCAGCAGCACCACTAGCACAGATACGCAGTATTTT. This translates into CASSTTSTDTQYF.

This clone has more than one count but fewer than ten. The rearrangement uses TRBV3-1 (or the pseudogene TRBV3-2) and TRBJ2-1; the match to TRBD1 covers 9 bases. CDR1 is LGHDT and CDR2 is YNNKEL in the germline V gene (reference sequence). This CDR3 has 15 residues. The junction had 3 bases not matched to a gene; V was cut back by 6 bases and J by 0 bases. The CDR3: CASRQDRGSYNEQFF. CDR3 DNA sequence: TGTGCCAGCAGACAGGACAGGGGCTCCTACAATGAGCAGTTCTTC.

V gene TRBV5-8 combines with J gene TRBJ1-2, with a tentative D call TRBD1 (5 bases). The CDR3 contains 14 residues. Germline V gene lookup returns CDR1 SGHTS and CDR2 YDEGEE. The V gene lost 2 bases and the J gene lost 4 bases, with 12 bases spanning the gap. CDR3 sequence: CASSLRGLGYGYTF. Written as DNA, the CDR3 is TGTGCCAGCAGCTTAAGGGGACTGGGCTATGGCTACACCTTC.

This clone was recorded a few times. The V gene is TRBV5-6, the J gene TRBJ1-1; weak D call: TRBD1 (5 bases). V lost 1 base, J lost 1 base, and 11 bases lay in between. The V gene's germline CDR1 is SGHDT and CDR2 YYEEEE. This CDR3 spans 15 amino acids. CDR3 nucleotides: TGTGCCAGCAGCTTGTCGCCAGGGCGGAACACTGAAGCTTTCTTT. Translation gives CASSLSPGRNTEAFF. Full variable domain (outside the CDR3, taken from reference TRBV5-6 and TRBJ1-1): DAGVTQSPTHLIKTRGQQVTLRCSPKSGHDTVSWYQQALGQGPQFIFQYYEEEERQRGNFPDRFSGHQFPNYSSELNVNALLLGDSALYLCASSLSPGRNTEAFFGQGTRLTVV.

Note on this clone: Relative to the germline gene, one junction end is altered; a read error may explain this. V gene TRBV6-1 combines with J gene TRBJ2-4; 9 bases fit TRBD1. This CDR3 comprises 13 residues. In germline, CDR1 is MNHNS, CDR2 SASEGT. CDR3 residues: CASSEALSGTGYF. CDR3 bases: TGTGCCAGCAGTGAAGCCCTGTCCGGGACAGGGTATTTC.